This T cell receptor (beta chain) was sequenced for a study of CD4 T cells in relation to SARS-CoV-2 and coronaviruses. Study summary: ViraFEST: roughly 10-day antigen culture of PBMCs, then TCR beta CDR3 sequencing. Controls used an HIV-1 Nef peptide pool or no peptide.

From germline, CDR1 is MDHEN and CDR2 SYDVKM. V shed 5 bases and J shed 1 base, with 14 bases lying between them. This CDR3 spans 15 amino acids. Profiling relied on immunoSEQ multiplex PCR, and the TCRdb table lists in-frame clones only, not all of them. The data hold 28,000 or so clones, with more than 75% observed a single time. Points from the study as a whole: Samples before the pandemic and after infection were not matched within any donor.

Before the COVID-19 pandemic, during about 2011-2019, CD4+ T cells were taken from unexposed donors. After roughly 9 days of culture, CD4+ T cells were isolated. Half the medium was replaced with IL-2 medium on days 3 and 7. As concerns this clone: Its antigen is currently unknown.

The V call is TRBV28, the J call TRBJ2-5; D possibly corresponds to TRBD2 (5 bases). The sequencing sample was made of CD4+ T cells from PBMCs, cultured in vitro. The TCR originated in a human donor in good health. CDR3 bases: TGTGCCAGCAGTCTAAGCCGGGATGGCCAAGAGACCCAGTACTTC. This codes for CASSLSRDGQETQYF.